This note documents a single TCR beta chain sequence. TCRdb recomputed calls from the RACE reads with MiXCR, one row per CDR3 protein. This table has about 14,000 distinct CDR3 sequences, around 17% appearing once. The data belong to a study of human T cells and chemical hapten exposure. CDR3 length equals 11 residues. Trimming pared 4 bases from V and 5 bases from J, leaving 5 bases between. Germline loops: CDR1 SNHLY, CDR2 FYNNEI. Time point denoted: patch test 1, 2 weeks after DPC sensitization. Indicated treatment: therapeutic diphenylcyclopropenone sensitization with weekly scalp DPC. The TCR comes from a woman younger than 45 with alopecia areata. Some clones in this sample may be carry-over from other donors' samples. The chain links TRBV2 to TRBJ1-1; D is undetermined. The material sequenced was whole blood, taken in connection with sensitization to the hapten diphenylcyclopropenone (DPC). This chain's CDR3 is CASSVSTEAFF. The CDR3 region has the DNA TGTGCCAGCAGTGTTAGTACTGAAGCTTTCTTT.